The text below deals with one TCR beta chain. The data were taken from a study of T cell changes during pregnancy in multiple sclerosis. TCRdb keeps only in-frame clones here, not all; method: immunoSEQ multiplex PCR. The top ten hold over 1% of the sample, which has 45,000 to 60,000 clones, more than 85% seen once. CDR1 SGDLS and CDR2 YYNGEE come from the germline V gene. There are 16 residues in the CDR3. Trimming cost V 5 bases and J 4 bases, with 18 bases left between them. The specimen comprised peripheral blood, sampled after pregnancy. The receptor was isolated from a female donor in good health, enrolled as a control in a pregnancy study. The J gene is TRBJ2-2, the V gene TRBV9; possibly TRBD2 for D (7 bases). The CDR3: CASSGGAAGSTGELFF. The CDR3 DNA reads as TGTGCCAGCAGTGGGGGGGCAGCGGGGAGCACCGGGGAGCTGTTTTTT.